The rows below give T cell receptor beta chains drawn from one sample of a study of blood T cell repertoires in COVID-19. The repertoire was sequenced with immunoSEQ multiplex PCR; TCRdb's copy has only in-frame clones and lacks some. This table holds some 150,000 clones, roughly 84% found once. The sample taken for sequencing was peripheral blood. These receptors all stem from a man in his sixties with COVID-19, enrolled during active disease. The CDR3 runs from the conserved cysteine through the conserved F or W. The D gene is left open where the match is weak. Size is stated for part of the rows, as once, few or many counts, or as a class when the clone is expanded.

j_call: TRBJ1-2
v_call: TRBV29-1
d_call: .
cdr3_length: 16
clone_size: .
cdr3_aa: CSAVAGSGGGINGYTF
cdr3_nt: TGCAGCGCCGTAGCGGGCTCCGGAGGTGGTATTAATGGCTACACCTTC

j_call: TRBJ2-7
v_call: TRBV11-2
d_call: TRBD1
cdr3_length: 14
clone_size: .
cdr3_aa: CASSPGQVRYEQYF
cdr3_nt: TGTGCCAGCAGCCCAGGACAGGTCCGCTACGAGCAGTACTTC

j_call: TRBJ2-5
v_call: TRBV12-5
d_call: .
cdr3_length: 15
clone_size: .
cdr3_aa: CASGPDLSYGETQYF
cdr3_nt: TGTGCTAGTGGACCAGACTTATCGTACGGGGAGACCCAGTACTTC

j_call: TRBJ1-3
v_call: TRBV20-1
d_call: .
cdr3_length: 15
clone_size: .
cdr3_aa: CSASSGQYSGNTIYF
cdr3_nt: TGCAGTGCTAGTTCAGGCCAGTACTCTGGAAACACCATATATTTT

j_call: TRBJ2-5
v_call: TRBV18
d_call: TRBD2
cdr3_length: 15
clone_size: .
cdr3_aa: CASSPSGLAQETQYF
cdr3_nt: TGTGCCAGCTCACCATCGGGACTAGCCCAAGAGACCCAGTACTTC

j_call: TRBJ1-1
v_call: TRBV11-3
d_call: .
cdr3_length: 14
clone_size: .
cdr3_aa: CASSLERVNTEAFF
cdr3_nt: TGTGCCAGCAGCTTGGAACGGGTAAACACTGAAGCTTTCTTT

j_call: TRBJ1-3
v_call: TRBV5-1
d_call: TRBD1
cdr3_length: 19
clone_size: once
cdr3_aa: CASSLLGQAFTNSGNTIYF
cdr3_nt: TGCGCCAGCAGCTTGCTCGGACAGGCCTTTACCAACTCTGGAAACACCATATATTTT

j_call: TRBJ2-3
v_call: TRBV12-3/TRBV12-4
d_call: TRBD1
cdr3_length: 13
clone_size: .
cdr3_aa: CASRTGNTDTQYF
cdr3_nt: TGTGCCAGTAGGACAGGCAACACAGATACGCAGTATTTT

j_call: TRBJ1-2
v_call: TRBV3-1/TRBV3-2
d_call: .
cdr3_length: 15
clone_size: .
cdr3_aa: CASSQAYGGSYGYTF
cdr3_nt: TGTGCCAGCAGCCAAGCGTACGGTGGTAGCTATGGCTACACCTTC

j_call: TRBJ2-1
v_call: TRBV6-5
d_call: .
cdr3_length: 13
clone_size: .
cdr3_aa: CASMGRAYNEQFF
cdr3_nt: TGTGCCAGCATGGGCAGGGCCTACAATGAGCAGTTCTTC

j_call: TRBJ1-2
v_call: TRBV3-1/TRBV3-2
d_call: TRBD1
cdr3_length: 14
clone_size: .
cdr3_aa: CASSPTGTNYGYTF
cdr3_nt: TGTGCCAGCAGCCCGACAGGGACCAACTATGGCTACACCTTC

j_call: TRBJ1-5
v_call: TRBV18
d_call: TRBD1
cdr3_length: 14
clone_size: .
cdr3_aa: CASSPTGGNQPQHF
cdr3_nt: TGTGCCAGCTCACCTACAGGGGGCAATCAGCCCCAGCATTTT

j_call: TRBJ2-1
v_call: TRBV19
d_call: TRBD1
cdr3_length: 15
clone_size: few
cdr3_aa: CASRRTGTGLNEQFF
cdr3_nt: TGTGCCAGTAGAAGAACCGGGACAGGGCTGAACGAGCAGTTCTTC

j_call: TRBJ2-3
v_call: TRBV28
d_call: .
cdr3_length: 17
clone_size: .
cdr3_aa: CASSWLGGIPSTDTQYF
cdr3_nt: TGTGCCAGCAGTTGGCTCGGAGGGATCCCAAGCACAGATACGCAGTATTTT

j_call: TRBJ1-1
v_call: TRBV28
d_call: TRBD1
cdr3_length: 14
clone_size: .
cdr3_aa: CASTRDRGGTEAFF
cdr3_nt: TGTGCCAGCACGCGAGACAGGGGGGGGACTGAAGCTTTCTTT

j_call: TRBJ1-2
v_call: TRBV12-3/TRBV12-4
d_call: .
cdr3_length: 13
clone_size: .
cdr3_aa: CASSLNRDYGYTF
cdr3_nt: TGTGCCAGCAGTTTGAACAGGGACTATGGCTACACCTTC

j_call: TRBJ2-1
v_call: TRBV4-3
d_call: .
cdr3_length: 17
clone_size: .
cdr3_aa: CASSQLPMAGTYNEQFF
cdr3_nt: TGCGCCAGCAGCCAGCTGCCGATGGCGGGTACCTACAATGAGCAGTTCTTC

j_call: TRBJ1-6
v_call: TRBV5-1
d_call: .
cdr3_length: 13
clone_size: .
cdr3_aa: CASSPGINSPLHF
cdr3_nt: TGCGCCAGCAGCCCAGGGATTAATTCACCCCTCCACTTT